What follows is one TCR beta chain and its context. These data are taken from a study of blood T cell repertoires in COVID-19. Here immunoSEQ multiplex PCR was the method, and the copy in TCRdb shows in-frame clones only, minus some. This sample has about 320,000 clones; around 85% occur once, and the top ten carry around 2%. Recruits, aged roughly 18 to 89 years, lived in about two dozen US areas. The origin of this receptor is a woman aged 30 to 39 who had been exposed to COVID-19. Material: PBMCs or T cells enriched from blood (not recorded which).

The CDR3 region is CASSAAGVGGYTF. CDR3 sequence (DNA): TGTGCCAGCAGCGCCGCGGGGGTGGGAGGCTACACCTTC. This chain joins TRBV7-6 and TRBJ1-2, with TRBD1 as a possible D gene (5 bases). From germline, CDR1 is SGHVS and CDR2 FNYEAQ. V was cut by 5 bases and J by 8 bases, with 15 bases left in between. The CDR3 is 13 residues long.